Presented here are 20 T cell receptor beta chains from one specimen sequenced in a study of T cells after somatic rescue of genetic block. Sequencing used immunoSEQ multiplex PCR; TCRdb keeps in-frame clones, though not all of them. The sample contains approximately 16,000 clones, roughly 72% of which appear only once. The specimen was peripheral blood mononuclear cells (PBMCs). The receptors originated from a man younger than 30.

The chain combines TRBV7-2 with TRBJ2-7; D gene unclear. The V gene's germline CDR1 is SGHTA and CDR2 FQGNSA. Trimming stripped 0 bases from V and 5 bases from J, with 2 bases between. The CDR3 has 11 amino acids. The chain's CDR3 is CASSLAHEQYF. CDR3 DNA: TGTGCCAGCAGCTTAGCCCACGAGCAGTACTTC. Combining the CDR3 with reference TRBV7-2 and TRBJ2-7 gives the whole variable domain GAGVSQSPSNKVTEKGKDVELRCDPISGHTALYWYRQSLGQGLEFLIYFQGNSAPDKSGLPSDRFSAERTGGSVSTLTIQRTQQEDSAVYLCASSLAHEQYFGPGTRLTVT.

The chain joins TRBV4-2 to TRBJ2-1; TRBD2 aligns across 8 bases. The V and J ends lost 4 bases and 9 bases, in that order; junction bases with no gene match: 11. Germline values: CDR1 LGHNA, CDR2 YNFKEQ. CDR3 length: 15 amino acids. CDR3 in amino acids: CASSRAGVETIEQFF. Here the CDR3 DNA reads TGTGCCAGCAGCCGAGCGGGAGTCGAGACGATTGAGCAGTTCTTC.

The chain employs TRBV5-1 and TRBJ1-2, with D unclear. CDR3 size: 14 residues. The germline V gene encodes CDR1 SGHRS and CDR2 YFSETQ. V gave up 1 base and J gave up 7 bases, with 14 bases separating them. Here the CDR3 reads CASSLPTPTSGYTF. The CDR3 DNA reads TGCGCCAGCAGCTTGCCCACTCCGACGAGTGGCTACACCTTC.

This rearrangement joins TRBV6-6 to TRBJ2-4; D possibly uses TRBD1 or TRBD2 (5 bases each). Per the germline V gene, CDR1 is MNHNY and CDR2 is SVGAGI (reference sequence). There are 16 residues in the CDR3. The V end lost 6 bases, the J end lost 0 bases, and 15 bases lay between the germline ends. The CDR3 protein is CASRTGTALAKNIQYF. The CDR3 DNA follows: TGTGCCAGCAGGACCGGGACCGCTCTAGCCAAAAACATTCAGTACTTC.

This clone was picked up many times. The chain is built from TRBV30 and TRBJ2-5, with unresolved D. Germline lookup yields CDR1 GTSNPN and CDR2 SVGIG (reference sequence). The germline V and J ends were trimmed by 3 bases and 7 bases, with 18 bases remaining between them. The CDR3 length is 14 residues. The chain's CDR3 is CAWRTSEVLGTQYF. In nucleotides, the CDR3 is TGTGCCTGGAGGACGTCAGAGGTTCTGGGGACCCAGTACTTC.

The rearrangement joins TRBV19 to TRBJ2-1; no firm D call. CDR3 length equals 13 residues. Germline V lookup: CDR1 LNHDA, CDR2 SQIVND (reference sequence). Trimming took 3 bases from V and 7 from J, leaving 10 bases between them. CDR3 sequence (DNA): TGTGCCAGTAGTATGATTGGCTGGAATGAGCAGTTCTTC. Translation gives CASSMIGWNEQFF.

The chain combines TRBV27 with TRBJ2-7, with 7 bases that match TRBD1. The CDR3 spans 15 residues. V trimming: 5 bases; J trimming: 3 bases; junction bases outside the gene matches: 10. Germline assignment: CDR1 MNHEY and CDR2 SMNVEV (reference sequence). CDR3 residues: CASSRYRDSYYEQYF. Written as DNA, the CDR3 is TGTGCCAGCAGTCGTTACCGGGACAGCTACTACGAGCAGTACTTC.

This clone appeared a few times. The V gene is TRBV7-8, the J gene TRBJ2-7, with D perhaps TRBD2 (7 bases). CDR3 size: 16 residues. V dropped 5 bases and J dropped 2 bases, with 19 bases sitting between them. In germline, CDR1 is SGHVS, CDR2 FQNEAQ. Written as DNA, the CDR3 is TGTGCCAGCAGCCCTAGGGGGGGGCAGGGGACCTACGAGCAGTACTTC. It is translated as CASSPRGGQGTYEQYF. The full variable domain, completed using reference TRBV7-8 and TRBJ2-7, is GAGVSQSPRYKVAKRGQDVALRCDPISGHVSLFWYQQALGQGPEFLTYFQNEAQLDKSGLPSDRFFAERPEGSVSTLKIQRTQQEDSAVYLCASSPRGGQGTYEQYFGPGTRLTVT.

The chain has TRBV30 and TRBJ2-7; D may be TRBD1 or TRBD2 (6 bases each). The CDR3 is 13 amino acids. Trimming left V 0 bases short and J 9 bases short, with 15 bases between. Germline-derived CDR1 and CDR2 are GTSNPN and SVGIG (reference sequence). CDR3 loop: CAWSVGQPGGQYF. The DNA of the CDR3 is TGTGCCTGGAGTGTAGGACAGCCCGGGGGGCAGTACTTC.

With regard to this clone: The junction departs from the called germline gene at one end, perhaps through a read error. Other DNA variants within this sample encode the same CDR3. DNA for the CDR3: TGCGCCTGGAGCGGGAGAGGGTCCTACGAGCAGTACTTC. Its translation is CAWSGRGSYEQYF. The V and J genes are TRBV30 and TRBJ2-7, with 8 positions matching TRBD2. CDR1 is GTSNPN and CDR2 is SVGIG in the germline V gene (reference sequence). CDR3 length: 13 amino acids.

This chain uses TRBV6-4 with TRBJ2-1, with TRBD2 as a possible D gene (5 bases). With 5 bases removed from V and 8 bases from J, the gap between germline ends came to 19 bases. Germline CDR1 MRHNA, CDR2 SNTAGT. The CDR3 sequence is 15 residues long. CDR3 DNA: TGTGCCAGCAGTCCGCTAGCTTCTCCCGGCCATGAGCAGTTCTTC. This encodes CASSPLASPGHEQFF.

The chain carries TRBV6-5 and TRBJ2-7; maybe TRBD1 (6 bases). CDR1 and CDR2 from the germline V gene are MNHEY and SVGAGI. Deletions cut 0 bases from V and 8 bases from J, with 8 bases between. This CDR3 has 12 residues. CDR3 DNA: TGTGCCAGCAGTTACTCCAGGGACAAGCAGTACTTC. Translated: CASSYSRDKQYF.

This clone showed up just a few times. The chain is built from TRBV5-1 and TRBJ1-5; D unresolved. Trimming removed 0 bases at V and 0 bases at J, with 16 bases between. CDR3 length equals 18 residues. The germline gives CDR1 SGHRS, CDR2 YFSETQ. The DNA of the CDR3 is TGCGCCAGCAGCTTGGGGCCTAACAGCGATTATAGCAATCAGCCCCAGCATTTT. Amino acid sequence: CASSLGPNSDYSNQPQHF.

J is TRBJ1-5 and V is TRBV30; D unresolved. The CDR3 contains 16 residues. Germline V gene data show CDR1 as GTSNPN and CDR2 as SVGIG (reference sequence). With 0 bases removed from V and 0 bases from J, the gap between germline ends came to 12 bases. The CDR3 DNA reads TGTGCCTGGAGTGTGGGATGGGTTTATAGCAATCAGCCCCAGCATTTT. Its protein product is CAWSVGWVYSNQPQHF.

A note on this clone: This sample includes further DNA sequences coding for the same CDR3. The chain has TRBV5-6 and TRBJ1-1, with no clear D. The CDR3 consists of 14 residues. Between the trimmed V and J ends, which lost 0 bases and 4 bases, there was a span of 10 bases. The germline V gene encodes CDR1 SGHDT and CDR2 YYEEEE. CDR3 nucleotide sequence: TGTGCCAGCAGCTTGGATCTGGGTGGCACTGAAGCTTTCTTT. Translating gives CASSLDLGGTEAFF.

The chain carries TRBV15 and TRBJ2-7; the D is unclear. Germline V lookup: CDR1 LNHNV, CDR2 YYDKDF (reference sequence). Deletions cut 0 bases from V and 12 bases from J, with 15 bases between. This CDR3 region has 13 residues. The CDR3 spells CATSRDLGSVRYF. The CDR3 DNA follows: TGTGCCACCAGCAGAGATCTGGGCTCCGTTCGGTACTTC.

The chain links TRBV28 to TRBJ2-2; the match to TRBD1 covers 10 bases. Germline V gene lookup returns CDR1 MDHEN and CDR2 SYDVKM. V lost 11 bases and J lost 5; bases outside the gene matches: 11. The CDR3 totals 15 residues. CDR3 residues: CAVLGGDRGTGELFF. The DNA for the CDR3 is TGTGCCGTCCTGGGGGGGGACAGGGGTACCGGGGAGCTGTTTTTT.

J is TRBJ2-7 and V is TRBV10-3; the D is unclear. Germline values: CDR1 ENHRY, CDR2 SYGVKD. This CDR3 has 11 residues. Trimming removed 6 bases from V and 5 bases from J, with 8 bases in between. The CDR3 region is CAIRVDDEQYF. The CDR3 nucleotides read TGTGCCATCAGGGTAGATGACGAGCAGTACTTC.

The table lists this clone with a few counts. V gene TRBV2 combines with J gene TRBJ2-7; D call uncertain. V was trimmed by 11 bases and J by 1 base, leaving 15 bases between them. The CDR3 covers 13 residues. CDR1 and CDR2 (germline): SNHLY, FYNNEI. CDR3 in DNA: TGTGCCGCCAGCACCACAGTATCCTACGAGCAGTACTTC. Encoded protein: CAASTTVSYEQYF.

The J gene is TRBJ2-7, the V gene TRBV11-2; no clear D gene. V was pared by 4 bases and J by 1 base, with 8 bases between. Germline assignment: CDR1 SGHAT and CDR2 FQNNGV. The CDR3 extends over 13 amino acids. The DNA for the CDR3 is TGTGCCAGCAGCTACGTTTTATCCTACGAGCAGTACTTC. Its protein is CASSYVLSYEQYF.